The clone carrying this TCR beta chain turned up a few times. Germline V gene sequence: CDR1 SGHAT, CDR2 FQNNGV. Trimming at V came to 2 bases and at J to 4 bases, leaving 4 bases not matched to a gene. This CDR3 contains 15 residues. The donors were part of the approximately 120-subject validation cohort, which stood apart from the roughly 700-subject first cohort. TCRdb's table, derived via immunoSEQ multiplex PCR, lists solely in-frame clones and lacks some. The data hold a few hundred thousand clones, with 70% to 90% observed a single time. The data derive from a study of cytomegalovirus exposure and HLA in healthy donors. In the study overall: It was reported in a later analysis that the same platform had been used for the 120 validation repertoires as for the approximately 700 first-cohort repertoires.

Input material: PBMCs. The V and J genes are TRBV11-2 and TRBJ2-5; TRBD2 matches 10 bases. This clonotype originated in a man aged 30 to 39 in good health and CMV-seronegative. The CDR3 region has the DNA TGTGCCAGCAGCTTATTTACTAGCGGGGTAGAGACCCAGTACTTC. Its translation: CASSLFTSGVETQYF.